One sample yielded the 11 T cell receptor beta chains listed below, sequenced in a study of OX40 agonist ivuxolimab in advanced cancers. The protocol was immunoSEQ multiplex PCR, while the TCRdb copy is restricted to in-frame clones and leaves out a portion. In the table there are 20,000 to 25,000 clones, about nine tenths of which are singletons. The material was CD4+ or CD8+ T cells sorted from blood, obtained in a trial of the OX40 agonist ivuxolimab. The receptors come from an adult with an advanced solid tumor such as melanoma, head and neck, liver or kidney cancer.

V and J are TRBV7-8 and TRBJ1-5; 7 positions agree with TRBD1. The CDR3 spans 19 residues. Per germline, CDR1 SGHVS and CDR2 FQNEAQ. Trimming took 0 bases from V and 4 from J; bases not matched to a gene: 15. For the CDR3, the DNA is TGTGCCAGCAGCTTAGCCCTCGGACAGGCGCCTACTCTTAATCAGCCCCAGCATTTT. This encodes CASSLALGQAPTLNQPQHF.

The chain recombines TRBV28 with TRBJ2-7; TRBD1 or TRBD2 may be the D gene (7 bases each). The V gene lost 8 bases and the J gene lost 3 bases, with 17 bases spanning the gap. Germline assignment: CDR1 MDHEN and CDR2 SYDVKM. This CDR3 spans 14 amino acids. CDR3 in DNA: TGTGCCAGCGGGGGGGCAGGGGGGTTCTACGAGCAGTACTTC. Its translation: CASGGAGGFYEQYF. Based on the CDR3 plus reference TRBV28 and TRBJ2-7, the full variable domain is DVKVTQSSRYLVKRTGEKVFLECVQDMDHENMFWYRQDPGLGLRLIYFSYDVKMKEKGDIPEGYSVSREKKERFSLILESASTNQTSMYLCASGGAGGFYEQYFGPGTRLTVT.

This chain links TRBV6-5 with TRBJ2-2; no definite D call. V was shortened by 2 bases and J by 2 bases, with 9 bases between the two germline ends. There are 15 residues in the CDR3. Looked up from germline, CDR1 is MNHEY and CDR2 is SVGAGI. CDR3 sequence (DNA): TGTGCCAGCAGTTACATTAGCCCTAACACCGGGGAGCTGTTTTTT. It encodes CASSYISPNTGELFF.

This clone has just one count. V gene TRBV9 combines with J gene TRBJ2-1; D might be TRBD1 (7 bases). V lost 3 bases, J lost 1 base, and 14 bases lay in between. This CDR3 contains 16 residues. Germline CDR1 is SGDLS and CDR2 is YYNGEE. The DNA for the CDR3 is TGTGCCAGCAGCGAAGGGGGGACAGTTTCCTACAATGAGCAGTTCTTC. Protein sequence: CASSEGGTVSYNEQFF.

V gene TRBV7-9 combines with J gene TRBJ1-1; 7 nucleotides agree with TRBD1. The V gene's germline CDR1 is SEHNR and CDR2 FQNEAQ (reference sequence). V was clipped by 5 bases and J by 6 bases; unmatched bases: 6. CDR3 length: 13 amino acids. The CDR3 bases are TGTGCCAGCAGCCTTGACAGGGAAGCTGAAGCTTTCTTT. Amino acid sequence: CASSLDREAEAFF.

The J gene is TRBJ1-3, the V gene TRBV29-1; TRBD1 matches at 7 bases. Germline V gene data show CDR1 as SQVTM and CDR2 as ANQGSEA. The CDR3 spans 15 residues. Trimming took 4 bases from V and 9 from J; bases not matched to a gene: 15. The CDR3 reads CSVAGDSAHGGTIYF. Here the CDR3 DNA reads TGCAGCGTTGCGGGGGACAGTGCCCACGGGGGCACCATATATTTT.

The chain combines TRBV28 with TRBJ2-7, with TRBD1 identical over 9 bases. The ends lost 4 bases at V and 4 bases at J; junction bases unmatched: 8. Per the germline V gene, CDR1 is MDHEN and CDR2 is SYDVKM. The CDR3 extends over 15 amino acids. CDR3 nucleotides: TGTGCCAGCAGTTCTAGGACAGGGGCCGGGTACGAGCAGTACTTC. Amino acids: CASSSRTGAGYEQYF.

The chain links TRBV9 to TRBJ2-1; unclear D gene. Trimming removed 0 bases at V and 5 bases at J, with 9 bases between. CDR3 length equals 14 residues. Germline V lookup: CDR1 SGDLS, CDR2 YYNGEE. The CDR3 DNA sequence: TGTGCCAGCAGCGTAGGGGTAAATAACAATGAGCAGTTCTTC. It encodes CASSVGVNNNEQFF.

The V and J genes are TRBV28 and TRBJ2-5; 7 nucleotides match TRBD2. The DNA end is more similar to TRBJ2-7, so the J call may be wrong. The CDR3 sequence is 17 residues long. CDR1 and CDR2 from the germline V gene are MDHEN and SYDVKM. In DNA form, the CDR3 reads TGTGCCAGCAGTTTTTGGCTAGCGGAAGAGAGCTCCTACGAGCAGTACTTC. This sequence encodes CASSFWLAEESSYEQYF.

The chain employs TRBV25-1 and TRBJ1-2; TRBD1 aligns across 7 bases. Trimming took 1 base from V and 5 from J; bases not matched to a gene: 7. Germline V gene lookup returns CDR1 MGHDK and CDR2 SYGVNS. CDR3 length: 15 amino acids. The CDR3 region has the DNA TGTGCCAGCAGTGAATCGGGACAGCTTCTTTATGGCTACACCTTC. This sequence encodes CASSESGQLLYGYTF.

This clone was observed a single time. V gene TRBV12-5 combines with J gene TRBJ2-5, with 13 bases fitting TRBD2. The J call is doubtful: the DNA matches TRBJ2-7 better. CDR1 and CDR2 from the germline V gene are LGHNT and FRNRAP. There are 17 residues in the CDR3. The CDR3 loop is CASGSTSGGPSSYEQYF. The CDR3 DNA sequence: TGTGCTAGTGGTTCGACTAGCGGGGGGCCGAGCTCCTACGAGCAGTACTTC.